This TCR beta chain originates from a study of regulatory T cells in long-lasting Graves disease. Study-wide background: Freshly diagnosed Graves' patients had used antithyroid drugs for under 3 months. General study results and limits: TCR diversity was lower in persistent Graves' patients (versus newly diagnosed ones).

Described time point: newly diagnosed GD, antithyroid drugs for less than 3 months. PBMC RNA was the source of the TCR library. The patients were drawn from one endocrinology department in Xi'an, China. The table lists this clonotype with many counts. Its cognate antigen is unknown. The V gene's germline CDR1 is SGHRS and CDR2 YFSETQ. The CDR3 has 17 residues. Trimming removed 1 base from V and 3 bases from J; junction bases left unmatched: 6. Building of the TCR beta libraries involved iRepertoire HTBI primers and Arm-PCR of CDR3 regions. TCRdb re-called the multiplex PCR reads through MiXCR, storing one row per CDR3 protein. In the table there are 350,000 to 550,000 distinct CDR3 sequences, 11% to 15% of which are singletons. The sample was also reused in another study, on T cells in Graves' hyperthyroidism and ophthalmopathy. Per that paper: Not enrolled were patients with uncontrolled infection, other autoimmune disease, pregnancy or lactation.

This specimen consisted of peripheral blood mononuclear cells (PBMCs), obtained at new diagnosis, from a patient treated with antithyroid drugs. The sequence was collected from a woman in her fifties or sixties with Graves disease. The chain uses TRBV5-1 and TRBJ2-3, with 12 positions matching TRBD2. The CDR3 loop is CASSLNLAGGPTDTQYF. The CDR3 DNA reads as TGCGCCAGCAGCTTGAATCTAGCGGGAGGGCCGACAGATACGCAGTATTTT.